This TCR beta chain comes out of a study of CD8 T cells in Susac syndrome. On this clonotype itself: Its antigen is unidentified.

Germline values: CDR1 SGDLS, CDR2 YYNGEE. This CDR3 is built from 16 residues. Trimming cost V 3 bases and J 5 bases, with 18 bases left between them. With random hexamers, roughly 0.45 to 1 ug RNA was reverse transcribed. Each CDR3 protein gets one entry after TCRdb re-called the immunoSEQ multiplex PCR reads with MiXCR. The sample records under 95,000 distinct CDR3 sequences, around 93% being singletons. Findings of the study overall: Detection of Susac-specific public clones gave around 16 in total CD8+ repertoires and about five in CD8+ TEMRA repertoires.

Material: CD8+ T cells from PBMCs. The clonotype originates from a human donor with Susac syndrome. The chain is built from TRBV9 and TRBJ2-1, with D tentatively TRBD2 (5 bases). The CDR3 DNA sequence: TGTGCCAGCAGCGCAGCCCCTAGCTTCGGGGACAATGAGCAGTTCTTC. Its translation is CASSAAPSFGDNEQFF.